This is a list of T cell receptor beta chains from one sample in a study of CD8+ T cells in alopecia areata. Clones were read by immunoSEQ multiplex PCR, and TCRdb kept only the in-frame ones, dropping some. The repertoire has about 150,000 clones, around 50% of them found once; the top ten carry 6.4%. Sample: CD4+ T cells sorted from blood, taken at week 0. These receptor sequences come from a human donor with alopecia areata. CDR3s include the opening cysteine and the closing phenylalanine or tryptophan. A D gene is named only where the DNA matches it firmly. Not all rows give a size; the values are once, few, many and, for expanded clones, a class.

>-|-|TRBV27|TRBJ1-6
CASSLVAYNSPLHF
TGTGCCAGCAGTTTGGTGGCCTATAATTCACCCCTCCACTTT
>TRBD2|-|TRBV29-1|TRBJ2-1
CSVGTSGGYWQFF
TGCAGCGTTGGGACTAGCGGGGGCTATTGGCAGTTCTTC
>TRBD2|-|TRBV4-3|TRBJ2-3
CASGSSGGRADTQYF
TGCGCCAGCGGAAGTAGCGGGGGGAGGGCAGATACGCAGTATTTT
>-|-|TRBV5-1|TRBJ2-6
CASRSGNVLTF
TGCGCCAGCAGGTCGGGAAACGTCCTGACTTTC
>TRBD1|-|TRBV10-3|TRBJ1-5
CAISESAAGQGYQPQHF
TGTGCCATCAGTGAGTCAGCTGCTGGACAGGGTTATCAGCCCCAGCATTTT
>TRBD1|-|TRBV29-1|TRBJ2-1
CSVALRQGIVAGNEQFF
TGCAGCGTTGCTCTAAGACAGGGGATAGTTGCAGGCAATGAGCAGTTCTTC
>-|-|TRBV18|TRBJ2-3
CASSPPGQSTDTQYF
TGTGCCAGCTCACCCCCGGGACAAAGCACAGATACGCAGTATTTT
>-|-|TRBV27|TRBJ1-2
CASSLSGNYGYTF
TGTGCCAGCAGTTTATCAGGGAACTATGGCTACACCTTC
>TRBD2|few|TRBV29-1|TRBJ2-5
CSVSRLAGEETQYF
TGCAGCGTTTCCCGGCTAGCGGGGGAAGAGACCCAGTACTTC
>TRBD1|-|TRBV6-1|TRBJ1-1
CASSSTTGMNTEAFF
TGTGCCAGCAGCTCGACGACAGGGATGAACACTGAAGCTTTCTTT
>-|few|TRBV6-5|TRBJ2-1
CATDSSFSYNEQFF
TGTGCCACGGACAGTTCCTTCTCCTACAATGAGCAGTTCTTC
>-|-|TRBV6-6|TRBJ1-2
CASSSRVIYGYTF
TGTGCCAGCAGTTCCAGGGTGATCTATGGCTACACCTTC
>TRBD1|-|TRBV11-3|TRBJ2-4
CASSLGGGANIQYF
TGTGCCAGCAGCTTAGGAGGGGGCGCAAACATTCAGTACTTC
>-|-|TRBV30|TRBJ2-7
CAWSVPGPGEQYF
TGTGCCTGGAGTGTCCCGGGTCCAGGGGAGCAGTACTTC
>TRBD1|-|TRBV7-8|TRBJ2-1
CASSLRTGGGGEQFF
TGTGCCAGCAGCCTCAGGACAGGGGGAGGAGGTGAGCAGTTCTTC
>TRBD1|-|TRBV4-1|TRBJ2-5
CASSLRTGQETQYF
TGCGCCAGCAGCCTTCGGACAGGTCAAGAGACCCAGTACTTC
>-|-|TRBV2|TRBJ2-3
CASSTDTQYF
TGTGCCAGCAGCACAGATACGCAGTATTTT
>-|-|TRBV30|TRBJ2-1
CAWSVMGLREQFF
TGTGCCTGGAGTGTTATGGGTCTCCGTGAGCAGTTCTTC
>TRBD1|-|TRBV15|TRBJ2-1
CATSRVDRVGHNEQFF
TGTGCCACCAGCAGAGTCGACAGGGTCGGCCACAATGAGCAGTTCTTC
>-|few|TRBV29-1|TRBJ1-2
CSVVAGNYGYTF
TGCAGCGTTGTGGCAGGGAACTATGGCTACACCTTC
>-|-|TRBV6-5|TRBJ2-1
CASSQVAGRNEQFF
TGTGCCAGCTCACAAGTCGCGGGGAGGAATGAGCAGTTCTTC
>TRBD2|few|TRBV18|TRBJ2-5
CASSPGTSGETQYF
TGTGCCAGCTCACCGGGGACTAGCGGCGAGACCCAGTACTTC
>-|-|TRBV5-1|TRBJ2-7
CASSTGRSSSYEQYF
TGCGCCAGCAGCACCGGACGTTCGAGCTCCTACGAGCAGTACTTC
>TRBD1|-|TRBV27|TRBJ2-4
CASSRPGQKNIQYF
TGTGCCAGCAGCCGCCCGGGACAGAAAAACATTCAGTACTTC
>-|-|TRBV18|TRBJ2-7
CASSPSSGVVYEQYF
TGTGCCAGCTCACCATCTAGTGGCGTTGTCTACGAGCAGTACTTC
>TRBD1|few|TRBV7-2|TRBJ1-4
CASSRDREKLFF
TGTGCCAGCAGCCGGGACAGGGAAAAACTGTTTTTT
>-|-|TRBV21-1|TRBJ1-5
CASSKRECGSF
TGTGCCAGCAGCAAAAGGGAGTGTGGAAGCTTT
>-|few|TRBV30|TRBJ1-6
CAWSVVQGGSPLHF
TGTGCCTGGAGTGTAGTTCAGGGAGGTTCACCCCTCCACTTT
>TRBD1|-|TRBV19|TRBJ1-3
CASIPGTAGNTIYF
TGTGCCAGTATTCCGGGGACAGCTGGAAACACCATATATTTT
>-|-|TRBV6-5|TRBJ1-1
CASRQRTAVSTEAFF
TGTGCCAGCAGACAAAGGACAGCGGTAAGCACTGAAGCTTTCTTT
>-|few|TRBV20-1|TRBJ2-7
CSAMTPSEQYF
TGCAGTGCCATGACTCCAAGCGAGCAGTACTTC
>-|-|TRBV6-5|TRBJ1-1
CATSGRRTLNTEAFF
TGTGCCACCTCAGGACGCAGGACTTTGAACACTGAAGCTTTCTTT
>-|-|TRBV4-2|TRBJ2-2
CASSQAYALNTGELFF
TGTGCCAGCAGCCAAGCTTATGCTCTTAACACCGGGGAGCTGTTTTTT
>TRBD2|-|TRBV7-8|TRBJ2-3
CASASGGPTDTQYF
TGTGCCAGCGCAAGCGGGGGGCCCACAGATACGCAGTATTTT
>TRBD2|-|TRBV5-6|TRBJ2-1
CASSLGLAGYNEQFF
TGTGCCAGCAGCTTGGGACTAGCGGGGTACAATGAGCAGTTCTTC
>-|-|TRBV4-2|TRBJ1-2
CARSRQVYGYTF
TGTGCCAGGTCTCGACAGGTCTATGGCTACACCTTC
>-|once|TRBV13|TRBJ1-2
CASSSDRGYGYTF
TGTGCCAGCAGCTCGGACAGAGGGTATGGCTACACCTTC
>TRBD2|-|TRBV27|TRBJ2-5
CASQSGGPQETQYF
TGTGCCAGCCAGAGCGGGGGGCCCCAAGAGACCCAGTACTTC
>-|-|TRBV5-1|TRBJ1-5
CASSLGGINQPQHF
TGCGCCAGCAGCTTGGGTGGGATCAATCAGCCCCAGCATTTT
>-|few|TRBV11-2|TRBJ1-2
CASSFSPRGAAVYGYTF
TGTGCCAGCAGCTTCAGCCCTCGGGGGGCGGCGGTATATGGCTACACCTTC
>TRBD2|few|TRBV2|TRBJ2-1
CASSGVLAGHGDEQFF
TGTGCCAGCAGTGGGGTACTAGCGGGACACGGCGATGAGCAGTTCTTC
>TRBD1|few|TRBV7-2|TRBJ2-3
CASSLEGTGSTDTQYF
TGTGCCAGCAGCTTAGAGGGGACAGGGAGCACAGATACGCAGTATTTT
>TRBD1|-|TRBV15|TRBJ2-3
CATSMDRVRGKVYF
TGTGCCACCAGCATGGACAGGGTTAGGGGTAAGGTGTATTTT
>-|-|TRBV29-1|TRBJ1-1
CSVGGGGFRTEAFF
TGCAGCGTCGGAGGGGGTGGGTTCCGCACTGAAGCTTTCTTT
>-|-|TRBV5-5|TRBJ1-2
CASSPHLRGSEAGGYTF
TGTGCCAGCAGCCCTCACCTCCGGGGCAGCGAGGCTGGGGGCTACACCTTC
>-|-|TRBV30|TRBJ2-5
CAWNTYQETQYF
TGTGCCTGGAATACATACCAAGAGACCCAGTACTTC
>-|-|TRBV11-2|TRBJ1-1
CASSLRMNTEAFF
TGTGCCAGCAGCTTACGGATGAACACTGAAGCTTTCTTT
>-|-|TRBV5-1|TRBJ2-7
CASSLSGGTYEQYF
TGCGCCAGCAGCTTGTCAGGGGGGACCTACGAGCAGTACTTC
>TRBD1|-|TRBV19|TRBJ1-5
CASNPGQVVEPQHF
TGTGCCAGTAACCCTGGACAGGTTGTAGAGCCCCAGCATTTT
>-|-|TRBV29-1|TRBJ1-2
CSVVLGNGYTF
TGCAGCGTTGTTTTAGGTAATGGCTACACCTTC
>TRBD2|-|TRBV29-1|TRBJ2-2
CSVEEASGGAMGTGELFF
TGCAGCGTTGAGGAGGCTAGCGGGGGGGCCATGGGCACCGGGGAGCTGTTTTTT
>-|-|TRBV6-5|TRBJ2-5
CASSYSRTGRAETQYF
TGTGCCAGCAGTTACTCGAGGACAGGGAGGGCAGAGACCCAGTACTTC
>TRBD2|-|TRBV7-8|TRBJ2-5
CASSLGAGTSGETQYF
TGTGCCAGCAGCTTAGGGGCCGGGACTAGCGGAGAGACCCAGTACTTC
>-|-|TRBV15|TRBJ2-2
CATSSKLLVGELFF
TGTGCCACCAGCAGCAAGCTCCTTGTCGGGGAGCTGTTTTTT
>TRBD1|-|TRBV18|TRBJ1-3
CASSPAGTAGNTIYF
TGTGCCAGCTCACCAGCCGGGACAGCTGGAAACACCATATATTTT
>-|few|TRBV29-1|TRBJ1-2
CSVWHTGYTF
TGCAGCGTTTGGCACACTGGCTACACCTTC
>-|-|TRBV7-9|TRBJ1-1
CASSLGIEAFF
TGTGCCAGCAGCTTAGGGATTGAAGCTTTCTTT